The 19 T cell receptor beta chains given below trace back to one sample, sequenced in a study of blood T cell repertoires in COVID-19 (TCRdb year 2020). The library relied on the immunoSEQ multiplex PCR assay. Here the immuneACCESS table is served through TCRdb, limited to in-frame sequences with V and J called. Missing clones are a known gap in these copies; in checked studies unresolved V genes cover under half, and the rest lacks a known reason. The sample records roughly 63,000 clones, about 78% of which are singletons. The ten largest make up around 13% of the sample. The sequencing sample was made of peripheral blood. The receptors stem from a man older than 75 with acute or convalescent COVID-19.

The J gene is TRBJ1-2, the V gene TRBV19, with D hard to call. Germline V CDR1 and CDR2: LNHDA, SQIVND (reference sequence). The V and J ends lost 5 bases and 4 bases respectively, with 11 bases between them. The CDR3 sequence is 13 residues long. The chain's CDR3 is CASSAGITYGYTF. CDR3 DNA sequence: TGTGCCAGTAGTGCGGGGATTACCTATGGCTACACCTTC.

The sample holds one count of this clone. This chain links TRBV6-5 with TRBJ2-3; the match to TRBD2 covers 8 bases. With V trimmed by 7 bases and J by 9 bases, 9 bases remained unmatched. CDR1 is MNHEY and CDR2 is SVGAGI in the germline V gene. There are 13 residues in the CDR3. This chain's CDR3 is CASTNGRGDTQYF. CDR3 in DNA: TGTGCCAGCACAAACGGGAGGGGGGACACGCAGTATTTT.

The table lists this clone with a few counts. The V gene is TRBV29-1, the J gene TRBJ2-5, with TRBD1 as a possible D gene (5 bases). Trimming left V 7 bases short and J 0 bases short, with 9 bases between. The CDR3 sequence is 12 residues long. Germline CDR1 reads SQVTM; CDR2 reads ANQGSEA. The CDR3 is CSARQHQETQYF. CDR3 bases: TGCAGCGCCCGACAGCACCAAGAGACCCAGTACTTC.

CDR3 region: CASSLERLNEQFF. CDR3 nucleotides: TGTGCCAGCAGCTTAGAGAGGCTTAATGAGCAGTTCTTC. This chain joins TRBV7-8 and TRBJ2-1, with unresolved D. The CDR3 covers 13 residues. From germline, CDR1 is SGHVS and CDR2 FQNEAQ. V was clipped by 1 base and J by 7 bases, with 8 bases between them.

The rearrangement links TRBV7-9 to TRBJ1-6, with 7 positions matching TRBD1. Germline V gene lookup returns CDR1 SEHNR and CDR2 FQNEAQ (reference sequence). The CDR3 length is 14 residues. Trimming removed 4 bases from V and 10 bases from J; junction bases left unmatched: 7. The CDR3 protein is CASSSDRARSPLHF. Here the CDR3 DNA reads TGTGCCAGCAGCTCCGACAGGGCAAGATCACCCCTCCACTTT.

This rearrangement joins TRBV7-8 to TRBJ1-1, with no clear D. This CDR3 region has 14 residues. Germline V gives CDR1 SGHVS, CDR2 FQNEAQ. Trimming removed 5 bases from V and 5 bases from J, with 15 bases in between. CDR3 nucleotides: TGTGCCAGCAGCCTCCGAGGGCCGGGGACTGAAGCTTTCTTT. Residues: CASSLRGPGTEAFF.

In DNA form, the CDR3 reads TGCGCCAGCAGCCAGACTAGCGGGGTCACAGATACGCAGTATTTT. It encodes CASSQTSGVTDTQYF. This rearrangement joins TRBV4-1 to TRBJ2-3; TRBD2 agrees at 11 bases. Germline CDR1 reads MGHRA; CDR2 reads YSYEKL. Trimming removed 3 bases from V and 2 bases from J; junction bases left unmatched: 1. The CDR3 loop spans 15 amino acids.

The chain combines TRBV10-3 with TRBJ1-4; 7 bases align to TRBD1. The CDR3 is made up of 15 amino acids. The germline gives CDR1 ENHRY, CDR2 SYGVKD. V trimming: 5 bases; J trimming: 4 bases; junction bases outside the gene matches: 7. The CDR3 loop reads CAISSGTELNEKLFF. The CDR3 DNA reads TGTGCCATCAGTTCTGGGACAGAGCTTAATGAAAAACTGTTTTTT.

This clone appeared a single time. The chain is built from TRBV11-3 and TRBJ2-1; 8 bases fit TRBD2. CDR1 is SGHNT, CDR2 YENEEA, per germline. The CDR3 runs to 15 residues. Germline trimming cut 5 bases from V and 2 bases from J; bases unmatched to any gene: 5. The CDR3 spells CASSNGLAPYNEQFF. In DNA form, the CDR3 reads TGTGCCAGCAGCAACGGACTAGCCCCCTACAATGAGCAGTTCTTC.

The rearrangement uses TRBV5-4 and TRBJ1-6; TRBD1 matches at 10 bases. In germline, CDR1 is SGHNT, CDR2 YYREEE (reference sequence). With 2 bases clipped from V and 10 bases from J, the junction kept 9 bases outside the gene matches. CDR3 length equals 16 residues. This CDR3 is CASSFPGQGLKSPLHF. In DNA, the CDR3 is TGTGCCAGCAGCTTCCCGGGACAGGGGTTAAAGTCACCCCTCCACTTT.

J is TRBJ1-2 and V is TRBV11-3, with a possible D match to TRBD1 (6 bases). Trimming left V 1 base short and J 0 bases short, with 9 bases between. This CDR3 is built from 15 residues. Germline V lookup: CDR1 SGHNT, CDR2 YENEEA. The CDR3 bases are TGTGCCAGCAGCTTAGGACAGGACCCTAACTATGGCTACACCTTC. This gives the protein CASSLGQDPNYGYTF.

This clone was recorded only once. This chain joins TRBV5-1 and TRBJ2-5, with 11 bases fitting TRBD2. In germline, CDR1 is SGHRS, CDR2 YFSETQ. The J segment lost 5 bases and the V segment lost 6 bases, leaving 9 bases of the junction unmatched. CDR3 length equals 15 residues. This CDR3 reads CASTLAGGLRETQYF. Here the CDR3 DNA reads TGCGCCAGCACCCTAGCGGGGGGCCTTCGGGAGACCCAGTACTTC.

The rearrangement links TRBV5-8 to TRBJ1-1; 7 bases agree with TRBD1. The trim removed 2 bases at V and 6 bases at J, leaving 7 bases unmatched. CDR3 length equals 14 residues. The V gene's germline CDR1 is SGHTS and CDR2 YDEGEE. CDR3 protein: CASSLVGGAAEAFF. The CDR3 DNA follows: TGTGCCAGCAGCTTAGTAGGGGGCGCGGCTGAAGCTTTCTTT.

J is TRBJ1-5 and V is TRBV6-6; D is unresolved. The ends were cut back, 4 bases at V and 5 bases at J, with 12 bases in the middle. Germline CDR1 and CDR2: MNHNY and SVGAGI (reference sequence). The CDR3 covers 14 residues. The CDR3 DNA reads as TGTGCCAGCAGTTCGAACCTGGAGTATCAGCCCCAGCATTTT. Protein: CASSSNLEYQPQHF.

This clone came up a few times. Other DNA sequences from this sample encode an identical CDR3 as well. This chain links TRBV2 with TRBJ1-5; D gene unclear. Germline CDR1 and CDR2: SNHLY and FYNNEI. This CDR3 has 14 residues. With 4 bases removed from V and 2 bases from J, the gap between germline ends came to 9 bases. The CDR3 coding sequence is TGTGCCAGCAGTGTGGAGCGGGGCAATCAGCCCCAGCATTTT. It is translated as CASSVERGNQPQHF.

The chain employs TRBV2 and TRBJ2-7, with D possibly matching TRBD2 (7 bases). The CDR3 length is 14 residues. V dropped 10 bases and J dropped 5 bases, with 21 bases sitting between them. Germline V gene lookup returns CDR1 SNHLY and CDR2 FYNNEI. DNA of the CDR3: TGTGCCACCCACCAGGCAGGGGAGGGCAACGAGCAGTACTTC. This codes for CATHQAGEGNEQYF.

This clone was counted between two and nine times. V is TRBV4-1 and J is TRBJ1-2; the D gene is possibly TRBD1 (6 bases). CDR1 and CDR2 (germline): MGHRA, YSYEKL. Deletions cut 0 bases from V and 3 bases from J, with 20 bases between. There are 18 residues in the CDR3. Here the CDR3 DNA reads TGCGCCAGCAGCCAAGATCCCGGCAGGGGAGAACAAGACTATGGCTACACCTTC. Its translation: CASSQDPGRGEQDYGYTF.

J is TRBJ1-1 and V is TRBV28, with 9 bases matching TRBD1. V gave up 3 bases and J gave up 1 base; unmatched junction bases: 3. Germline V gene lookup returns CDR1 MDHEN and CDR2 SYDVKM. This CDR3 is built from 15 residues. Written as DNA, the CDR3 is TGTGCCAGCAGTTTGCCGGGACAGGGGAACACTGAAGCTTTCTTT. This encodes CASSLPGQGNTEAFF.

The genes are TRBV18 and TRBJ2-7, with a possible D match to TRBD1 (5 bases). V lost 1 base, J lost 5 bases, and 6 bases lay in between. The CDR3 extends over 12 amino acids. Germline V gene lookup returns CDR1 KGHSH and CDR2 LQKENI. CDR3 in amino acids: CASSPQGNEQYF. CDR3 nucleotide sequence: TGTGCCAGCTCACCACAGGGGAACGAGCAGTACTTC.